The TCR beta chain under discussion was sequenced for a study of a mutant IDH1 vaccine in newly diagnosed glioma (TCRdb year 2021). Looking at the study overall: Of the roughly 33 treated patients, roughly 60% were male and approximately 38% were female, and the mean age was about 40 years. For exploratory analyses, about two dozen treated patients had longitudinal TCRB deep sequencing done wherever samples were available. Peripheral blood was drawn at six visits: V03 (baseline), V05, V07, V10, V12 and V13. Prior to enrollment, patients had been given standard therapy consisting of radiotherapy alone, temozolomide alone, or radiochemotherapy with temozolomide, with the combination given to most patients.

About this clone itself: This receptor's antigen is unknown. One base away there is no much larger clone; base qualities are not given.

The study at large found these results: Availability determined which PBMC samples were chosen for TCRB deep sequencing. Pseudoprogression seemed to be unrelated to changes in the top peripheral T cell clonotypes found by TCRB sequencing. Across multiple MHC alleles, vaccine-induced immune responses were seen in just over 90% of patients. The authors noted that analyses of patient blood samples could not be reproduced because of sample limitations.

The cysteine opens and the phenylalanine closes a CDR3 of 13 amino acids. The retained sequence is limited to the CDR3, 39 bases, with the frame set at the first base. Trimming removed 0 bases from V and 2 bases from J, leaving 6 bases between the germline ends. From the germline V gene, CDR1 is SGHRS and CDR2 is YFSETQ. This sample's time point label indicates: baseline, week 1 (first vaccination visit). According to the study, the label for this sample's treatment or condition signals: pre-vaccination baseline after standard-of-care therapy. All donors had newly diagnosed IDH1-mutant astrocytomas of WHO grade 3 or 4 that showed loss of nuclear ATRX. The samples were drawn from NOA16, a multicentre, single-arm, open-label phase I trial in Germany that tested a mutant IDH1 peptide vaccine in humans for the first time. Blood drawn at visit V03 was used as the baseline sample for immunogenicity testing. Genomic DNA for TCRB sequencing was extracted from EDTA blood using the DNeasy Blood and Tissue Kit.

Library preparation used the immunoSEQ multiplex PCR assay. Rearranged TCR beta chain sequences were amplified using the hsTCRB Kit according to the manufacturer's protocol. TCRB libraries were sequenced on an Illumina MiSeq. In the paper's pipeline: The kit vendor's proprietary platform handled demultiplexing, trimming and gene mapping. In its TCRdb copy, this immuneACCESS table keeps in-frame sequences only and misses some clones. Where compared with another copy, unresolved V genes explain less than half of these, and the others have no known cause. Clone size and V and J calls were adopted from that table, with D and trimming inferred from the DNA. The sample table contains about 59,000 clones; only one count was recorded for about nine tenths of them. The ten top clones hold over 2.5% of the sample.

The sequence came from a man between 50 and 59 years old with glioma. The sequenced sample was PBMCs, obtained from a glioma patient treated with radiotherapy, temozolomide or both. Recombination joined TRBV5-1 with TRBJ2-7; the D gene remains uncertain. CDR3 protein: CASSLDRTYEQYF. Here is the DNA: TGCGCCAGCAGCTTGGACCGTACCTACGAGCAGTACTTC. Reference TRBV5-1 and TRBJ2-7 proteins supply the regions before and after the CDR3; the full variable domain is: KAGVTQTPRYLIKTRGQQVTLSCSPISGHRSVSWYQQTPGQGLQFLFEYFSETQRNKGNFPGRFSGRQFSNSRSEMNVSTLELGDSALYLCASSLDRTYEQYFGPGTRLTVT.